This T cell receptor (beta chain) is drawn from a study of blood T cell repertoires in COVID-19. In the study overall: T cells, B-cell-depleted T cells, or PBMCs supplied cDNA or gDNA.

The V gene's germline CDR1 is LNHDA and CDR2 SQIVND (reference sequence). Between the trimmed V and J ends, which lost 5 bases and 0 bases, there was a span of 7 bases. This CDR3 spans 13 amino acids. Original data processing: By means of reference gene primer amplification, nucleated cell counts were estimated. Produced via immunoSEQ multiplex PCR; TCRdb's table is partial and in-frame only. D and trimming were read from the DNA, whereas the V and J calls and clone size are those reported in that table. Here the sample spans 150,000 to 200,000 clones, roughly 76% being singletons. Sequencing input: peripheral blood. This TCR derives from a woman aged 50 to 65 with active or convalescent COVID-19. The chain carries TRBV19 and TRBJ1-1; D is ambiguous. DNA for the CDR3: TGTGCCAGTAGTCTTAGTATGAACACTGAAGCTTTCTTT. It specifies CASSLSMNTEAFF.